A single sample is the source of the 11 T cell receptor beta chains below, sequenced in a study of T cell repertoires in ileal Crohn's disease. The table came from immunoSEQ multiplex PCR; TCRdb's copy has only in-frame clones and leaves some out. The sample lists under 1,500 clones, roughly 96% occurring once. The sequenced material came from ileal tissue. These receptors all come from an adult with Crohn's disease.

V gene TRBV5-1 combines with J gene TRBJ1-6; a weak D match, TRBD1 (5 bases). Germline CDR1 is SGHRS and CDR2 is YFSETQ. This CDR3 has 14 amino acids. The V and J ends lost 2 bases and 8 bases respectively, with 11 bases between them. Here the CDR3 reads CASSFTDIDSPLHF. The DNA of the CDR3 is TGCGCCAGCAGCTTCACGGACATTGATTCACCCCTCCACTTT.

The chain has TRBV6-1 and TRBJ2-7; 11 nucleotides line up with TRBD1. CDR1 and CDR2 (germline): MNHNS, SASEGT. The CDR3 has 16 residues. J lost 3 bases, V lost 2 bases, and 6 bases had no gene match. The CDR3 region has the DNA TGTGCCAGCAGTGAACCGGGACAGGGGGGTGGCTACGAGCAGTACGTC. Translating gives CASSEPGQGGGYEQYV.

This chain links TRBV4-2 with TRBJ1-6, with 7 bases matching TRBD1. V shed 7 bases, J shed 3 bases, and the junction held 18 bases outside the gene matches. The CDR3 has 19 residues. In germline, CDR1 is LGHNA, CDR2 YNFKEQ. The CDR3 here is CASTRGGPTGRVYNSPLHF. The CDR3 bases are TGTGCCAGCACCCGAGGGGGCCCCACAGGTCGCGTCTATAATTCACCCCTCCACTTT.

V is TRBV2 and J is TRBJ1-1; 7 positions match TRBD1. CDR1 and CDR2 from the germline V gene are SNHLY and FYNNEI. V trimming: 4 bases; J trimming: 4 bases; junction bases outside the gene matches: 6. The CDR3 totals 14 residues. Here the CDR3 DNA reads TGTGCCAGCAGTGGCGAGGGGGCGGTCACTGAAGCTTTCTTT. Amino acid sequence: CASSGEGAVTEAFF.

This clone was observed a single time. V is TRBV12-5 and J is TRBJ2-7; perhaps TRBD1 as D (6 bases). CDR1 is LGHNT, CDR2 FRNRAP, per germline. The ends were cut back, 5 bases at V and 2 bases at J, with 10 bases in the middle. The CDR3 totals 13 residues. The CDR3 spells CASGGGSTYEQYV. The DNA of the CDR3 is TGTGCTAGTGGTGGGGGCAGCACCTACGAGCAGTACGTC.

The J gene is TRBJ2-3, the V gene TRBV11-3; 12 bases align to TRBD2. Trimming took 5 bases from V and 2 from J; bases not matched to a gene: 11. The CDR3 covers 18 residues. Germline V gene lookup returns CDR1 SGHNT and CDR2 YENEEA. CDR3 sequence: CASSQTSGGRGYTDTQYF. In nucleotides, the CDR3 is TGTGCCAGCAGCCAGACTAGCGGGGGCCGGGGGTACACAGATACGCAGTATTTT.

J is TRBJ2-7 and V is TRBV10-3; no clear D. The CDR3 consists of 14 residues. The germline CDR1 and CDR2 sequences are ENHRY and SYGVKD. The V and J ends lost 3 bases and 2 bases respectively, with 11 bases between them. The CDR3 here is CAISEDWRAYEQYF. CDR3 nucleotide sequence: TGTGCCATCAGTGAAGACTGGAGAGCCTACGAGCAGTACTTC.

The rearrangement joins TRBV4-3 to TRBJ1-1; D is perhaps TRBD1 (6 bases). Germline V lookup: CDR1 LGHNA, CDR2 YSLEER. The CDR3 has 15 amino acids. Trimming took off 2 bases at V and 7 bases at J, with 17 bases between the two ends. CDR3 sequence: CASSQTTGHLLEAFF. The CDR3 DNA reads TGCGCCAGCAGCCAAACCACGGGACACCTGCTTGAAGCTTTCTTT.

V is TRBV7-3 and J is TRBJ1-1; no reliable D call. The CDR3 has 14 amino acids. V shed 1 base and J shed 2 bases, with 8 bases lying between them. Looked up from germline, CDR1 is SGHTA and CDR2 is FQGTGA. Here the CDR3 DNA reads TGTGCCAGCAGCTTAAAAGGAGGCAACACTGAAGCTTTCTTT. This translates into CASSLKGGNTEAFF.

The chain joins TRBV4-1 to TRBJ2-5, with TRBD2 identical over 7 bases. Unmatched junction bases numbered 3, after V lost 1 base and J lost 1 base. This CDR3 spans 15 amino acids. From germline, CDR1 is MGHRA and CDR2 YSYEKL. The CDR3 coding sequence is TGCGCCAGCAGCCAAGGCCGGGGGGTCCAAGAGACCCAGTACTTC. Translation: CASSQGRGVQETQYF.

The chain carries TRBV4-3 and TRBJ1-2; TRBD1 might be the D (5 bases). This CDR3 has 16 amino acids. Trimming left V 0 bases short and J 2 bases short, with 13 bases between. The V gene's germline CDR1 is LGHNA and CDR2 YSLEER. The CDR3 region is CASSQDGGEWNYGYTF. In DNA form, the CDR3 reads TGCGCCAGCAGCCAAGATGGGGGGGAGTGGAACTATGGCTACACCTTC.